The rows below give T cell receptor beta chains drawn from one sample of a study of cytomegalovirus exposure and HLA in healthy donors. The protocol was immunoSEQ multiplex PCR, while the TCRdb copy is restricted to in-frame clones and leaves out a portion. The table has 100,000 to 150,000 clones, around nine tenths seen once. The sequenced sample consisted of PBMCs. These receptors originate from a young woman in good health and CMV-seronegative. Each CDR3 is given with its conserved first and last residue. D genes are given only for firm matches. Part of the rows lack a size; the others show once, few, many or a class for expanded clones.

d_call: NA
cdr3_length: 10
v_call: TRBV20-1
j_call: TRBJ2-7
clone_size: NA
cdr3_aa: CSAALYEQYF
cdr3_nt: TGCAGTGCCGCCCTATACGAGCAGTACTTC

d_call: TRBD1
cdr3_length: 17
v_call: TRBV7-9
j_call: TRBJ1-2
clone_size: NA
cdr3_aa: CASRISQDRALNYGYTF
cdr3_nt: TGTGCCAGCAGGATATCCCAGGACAGGGCGCTCAACTATGGCTACACCTTC

d_call: TRBD2
cdr3_length: 18
v_call: TRBV2
j_call: TRBJ2-2
clone_size: NA
cdr3_aa: CASSEGPSGTGGTGELFF
cdr3_nt: TGTGCCAGCAGTGAAGGTCCTAGCGGGACCGGCGGCACCGGGGAGCTGTTTTTT

d_call: TRBD1
cdr3_length: 15
v_call: TRBV15
j_call: TRBJ2-1
clone_size: NA
cdr3_aa: CATSRRDRDYNEQFF
cdr3_nt: TGTGCCACCAGCAGACGCGACAGGGATTACAATGAGCAGTTCTTC

d_call: NA
cdr3_length: 18
v_call: TRBV4-1
j_call: TRBJ2-7
clone_size: few
cdr3_aa: CASSPMTSQGFYSYEQYF
cdr3_nt: TGCGCCAGCAGCCCCATGACCTCACAGGGTTTCTACTCCTACGAGCAGTACTTC

d_call: NA
cdr3_length: 13
v_call: TRBV18
j_call: TRBJ2-5
clone_size: NA
cdr3_aa: CASSPYKKETQYF
cdr3_nt: TGTGCCAGCTCACCTTACAAAAAAGAGACCCAGTACTTC

d_call: TRBD1
cdr3_length: 16
v_call: TRBV6-5
j_call: TRBJ2-3
clone_size: NA
cdr3_aa: CASSYSPGGGTDTQYF
cdr3_nt: TGTGCCAGCAGTTACTCGCCAGGGGGCGGCACAGATACGCAGTATTTT

d_call: TRBD1
cdr3_length: 17
v_call: TRBV4-3
j_call: TRBJ1-3
clone_size: NA
cdr3_aa: CASSQDLRQGGRNTIYF
cdr3_nt: TGCGCCAGCAGCCAAGATCTGCGACAGGGGGGAAGAAACACCATATATTTT

d_call: TRBD2
cdr3_length: 16
v_call: TRBV2
j_call: TRBJ2-3
clone_size: NA
cdr3_aa: CASSEGRGVRGDTQYF
cdr3_nt: TGTGCCAGCAGTGAGGGGCGGGGGGTCCGAGGAGATACGCAGTATTTT

d_call: TRBD2
cdr3_length: 16
v_call: TRBV10-3
j_call: TRBJ2-3
clone_size: NA
cdr3_aa: CAISELGGANTDTQYF
cdr3_nt: TGTGCCATCAGTGAACTCGGGGGGGCCAACACAGATACGCAGTATTTT

d_call: TRBD2
cdr3_length: 19
v_call: TRBV19
j_call: TRBJ2-1
clone_size: NA
cdr3_aa: CASIGVGTRISSSYNEQFF
cdr3_nt: TGTGCCAGTATCGGTGTCGGGACTAGAATTTCGAGCTCCTACAATGAGCAGTTCTTC

d_call: TRBD2
cdr3_length: 16
v_call: TRBV4-2
j_call: TRBJ2-7
clone_size: NA
cdr3_aa: CASSRLQSSGSDEQYF
cdr3_nt: TGTGCCAGCAGCCGACTGCAATCTAGCGGGAGCGACGAGCAGTACTTC

d_call: TRBD1
cdr3_length: 15
v_call: TRBV2
j_call: TRBJ2-2
clone_size: NA
cdr3_aa: CASSTDRGRTGELFF
cdr3_nt: TGTGCCAGCAGTACAGACAGGGGGCGGACCGGGGAGCTGTTTTTT

d_call: NA
cdr3_length: 15
v_call: TRBV27
j_call: TRBJ2-1
clone_size: NA
cdr3_aa: CAARGGGGPYNEQFF
cdr3_nt: TGTGCCGCGCGGGGAGGGGGGGGTCCCTACAATGAGCAGTTCTTC

d_call: NA
cdr3_length: 13
v_call: TRBV28
j_call: TRBJ2-7
clone_size: NA
cdr3_aa: CASTSVTTYEQYF
cdr3_nt: TGTGCCAGCACTAGCGTGACCACCTACGAGCAGTACTTC

d_call: NA
cdr3_length: 14
v_call: TRBV10-3
j_call: TRBJ1-1
clone_size: NA
cdr3_aa: CAISWGGSDTEAFF
cdr3_nt: TGTGCCATCAGCTGGGGGGGCTCTGACACTGAAGCTTTCTTT

d_call: NA
cdr3_length: 14
v_call: TRBV6-1
j_call: TRBJ2-7
clone_size: NA
cdr3_aa: CASSRLGGANEQYF
cdr3_nt: TGTGCCAGCAGTCGTCTTGGGGGGGCGAACGAGCAGTACTTC

d_call: NA
cdr3_length: 16
v_call: TRBV4-1
j_call: TRBJ2-6
clone_size: NA
cdr3_aa: CASSQDRAAGANVLTF
cdr3_nt: TGCGCCAGCAGCCAAGACAGGGCGGCTGGGGCCAACGTCCTGACTTTC

d_call: TRBD1
cdr3_length: 14
v_call: TRBV10-3
j_call: TRBJ2-7
clone_size: NA
cdr3_aa: CAIRGDREGYEQYF
cdr3_nt: TGTGCCATCAGGGGGGACAGGGAAGGCTACGAGCAGTACTTC

d_call: TRBD1
cdr3_length: 17
v_call: TRBV5-8
j_call: TRBJ1-1
clone_size: once
cdr3_aa: CASSGFGTAGENTEAFF
cdr3_nt: TGTGCCAGCAGTGGATTCGGGACAGCGGGGGAAAACACTGAAGCTTTCTTT

d_call: NA
cdr3_length: 13
v_call: TRBV4-1
j_call: TRBJ1-2
clone_size: NA
cdr3_aa: CASSQRGGEGYTF
cdr3_nt: TGCGCCAGCAGCCAACGCGGAGGGGAAGGCTACACCTTC

d_call: NA
cdr3_length: 14
v_call: TRBV28
j_call: TRBJ1-1
clone_size: NA
cdr3_aa: CASSLSLANTEAFF
cdr3_nt: TGTGCCAGCAGTTTGTCCCTGGCGAACACTGAAGCTTTCTTT

d_call: TRBD2
cdr3_length: 15
v_call: TRBV18
j_call: TRBJ2-7
clone_size: NA
cdr3_aa: CASSPGLAELYEQYF
cdr3_nt: TGTGCCAGCTCACCAGGCCTAGCGGAACTCTACGAGCAGTACTTC

d_call: TRBD1
cdr3_length: 17
v_call: TRBV28
j_call: TRBJ1-2
clone_size: NA
cdr3_aa: CASSLPFTGVGLYGYTF
cdr3_nt: TGTGCCAGCAGCTTACCGTTTACAGGGGTAGGACTTTATGGCTACACCTTC

d_call: TRBD1
cdr3_length: 13
v_call: TRBV29-1
j_call: TRBJ2-7
clone_size: NA
cdr3_aa: CSVDGQGGDEQYF
cdr3_nt: TGCAGCGTTGATGGACAGGGTGGCGACGAGCAGTACTTC

d_call: TRBD2
cdr3_length: 16
v_call: TRBV19
j_call: TRBJ2-1
clone_size: once
cdr3_aa: CASSIGLGLGGDEQFF
cdr3_nt: TGTGCCAGTAGTATCGGACTAGGTCTGGGTGGGGATGAGCAGTTCTTC

d_call: NA
cdr3_length: 13
v_call: TRBV15
j_call: TRBJ1-3
clone_size: NA
cdr3_aa: CAVGTNSGNTIYF
cdr3_nt: TGTGCGGTAGGGACAAACTCTGGAAACACCATATATTTT

d_call: TRBD2
cdr3_length: 18
v_call: TRBV28
j_call: TRBJ2-1
clone_size: NA
cdr3_aa: CASSPSRWGLAGGNEQFF
cdr3_nt: TGTGCCAGCAGTCCCTCTCGGTGGGGACTAGCGGGAGGCAATGAGCAGTTCTTC

d_call: NA
cdr3_length: 13
v_call: TRBV27
j_call: TRBJ2-1
clone_size: NA
cdr3_aa: CASSWGHGNEQFF
cdr3_nt: TGTGCCAGCAGTTGGGGACACGGCAATGAGCAGTTCTTC

d_call: TRBD1
cdr3_length: 13
v_call: TRBV2
j_call: TRBJ2-7
clone_size: NA
cdr3_aa: CASRTRDSYEQYF
cdr3_nt: TGTGCCAGCAGGACACGGGACAGCTACGAGCAGTACTTC

d_call: TRBD1
cdr3_length: 17
v_call: TRBV28
j_call: TRBJ1-1
clone_size: NA
cdr3_aa: CASSLVGGVNMNTEAFF
cdr3_nt: TGTGCCAGCAGTTTAGTAGGGGGCGTTAACATGAACACTGAAGCTTTCTTT

d_call: NA
cdr3_length: 14
v_call: TRBV5-6
j_call: TRBJ2-7
clone_size: NA
cdr3_aa: CASSLERREVEQYF
cdr3_nt: TGTGCCAGCAGCTTGGAACGCAGGGAGGTCGAGCAGTACTTC

d_call: TRBD1
cdr3_length: 16
v_call: TRBV4-1
j_call: TRBJ1-1
clone_size: NA
cdr3_aa: CASSQDHHRGNTEAFF
cdr3_nt: TGCGCCAGCAGCCAAGATCATCACAGGGGGAACACTGAAGCTTTCTTT

d_call: TRBD1
cdr3_length: 15
v_call: TRBV28
j_call: TRBJ1-4
clone_size: NA
cdr3_aa: CASRYRDRGPEKLFF
cdr3_nt: TGTGCCAGCAGGTACCGGGACAGGGGGCCTGAAAAACTGTTTTTT

d_call: NA
cdr3_length: 14
v_call: TRBV6-4
j_call: TRBJ2-7
clone_size: NA
cdr3_aa: CASSETQGRGEQYF
cdr3_nt: TGTGCCAGCAGTGAAACACAGGGGCGGGGCGAGCAGTACTTC

d_call: NA
cdr3_length: 11
v_call: TRBV7-6
j_call: TRBJ2-7
clone_size: few
cdr3_aa: CASSLAVEQYF
cdr3_nt: TGTGCCAGCAGCCTCGCGGTGGAGCAGTACTTC

d_call: NA
cdr3_length: 12
v_call: TRBV19
j_call: TRBJ1-1
clone_size: NA
cdr3_aa: CASSIGNTEAFF
cdr3_nt: TGTGCCAGTAGTATCGGGAACACTGAAGCTTTCTTT

d_call: TRBD1
cdr3_length: 15
v_call: TRBV9
j_call: TRBJ2-3
clone_size: NA
cdr3_aa: CASTSTGTGVDTQYF
cdr3_nt: TGTGCCAGCACCTCGACCGGGACAGGGGTAGATACGCAGTATTTT

d_call: TRBD2
cdr3_length: 15
v_call: TRBV6-6
j_call: TRBJ2-3
clone_size: NA
cdr3_aa: CASGDRGGITDTQYF
cdr3_nt: TGTGCCAGCGGGGATCGGGGGGGAATCACAGATACGCAGTATTTT

d_call: NA
cdr3_length: 14
v_call: TRBV19
j_call: TRBJ1-5
clone_size: once
cdr3_aa: CASSPIGSNQPQHF
cdr3_nt: TGTGCCAGTAGCCCCATCGGGTCGAATCAGCCCCAGCATTTT

d_call: NA
cdr3_length: 14
v_call: TRBV7-8
j_call: TRBJ2-3
clone_size: NA
cdr3_aa: CASSLVHITDTQYF
cdr3_nt: TGTGCCAGCAGCTTAGTACACATCACAGATACGCAGTATTTT

d_call: TRBD2
cdr3_length: 17
v_call: TRBV4-1
j_call: TRBJ2-1
clone_size: NA
cdr3_aa: CASSQLGGQRGGPEQFF
cdr3_nt: TGCGCCAGCAGCCAATTGGGGGGGCAGCGGGGGGGCCCTGAGCAGTTCTTC

d_call: NA
cdr3_length: 11
v_call: TRBV2
j_call: TRBJ1-1
clone_size: NA
cdr3_aa: CASGGDTEAFF
cdr3_nt: TGTGCCAGCGGAGGAGACACTGAAGCTTTCTTT

d_call: NA
cdr3_length: 19
v_call: TRBV4-2
j_call: TRBJ1-1
clone_size: NA
cdr3_aa: CASSIRPIWGTTGNTEAFF
cdr3_nt: TGTGCCAGCAGCATCCGACCAATTTGGGGCACAACGGGGAACACTGAAGCTTTCTTT

d_call: TRBD1
cdr3_length: 14
v_call: TRBV5-4
j_call: TRBJ1-2
clone_size: NA
cdr3_aa: CASSFDRGGGGYTF
cdr3_nt: TGTGCCAGCAGCTTTGACAGGGGAGGCGGCGGCTACACCTTC

d_call: NA
cdr3_length: 14
v_call: TRBV7-8
j_call: TRBJ1-5
clone_size: once
cdr3_aa: CASSLRVINQPQHF
cdr3_nt: TGTGCCAGCAGCCTCCGGGTCATCAATCAGCCCCAGCATTTT

d_call: TRBD1
cdr3_length: 15
v_call: TRBV9
j_call: TRBJ1-2
clone_size: NA
cdr3_aa: CASSDGQGASSGYTF
cdr3_nt: TGTGCCAGCAGCGATGGACAGGGGGCATCTTCTGGCTACACCTTC

d_call: NA
cdr3_length: 15
v_call: TRBV10-3
j_call: TRBJ1-1
clone_size: NA
cdr3_aa: CAISAPQGVNTEAFF
cdr3_nt: TGTGCCATCAGCGCGCCACAGGGCGTGAACACTGAAGCTTTCTTT

d_call: NA
cdr3_length: 16
v_call: TRBV19
j_call: TRBJ2-2
clone_size: NA
cdr3_aa: CASSPPKGINTGELFF
cdr3_nt: TGTGCCAGTAGTCCACCGAAGGGGATAAACACCGGGGAGCTGTTTTTT